One T cell receptor (beta chain) is described in this entry. Its specificity is not known. CDR1 and CDR2 (germline): SSHAT, FNYEAQ (reference sequence). With 1 base clipped from V and 2 bases from J, the junction kept 2 bases outside the gene matches. This CDR3 has 15 amino acids. This record belongs to a study of cytomegalovirus exposure and HLA in healthy donors. Using immunoSEQ multiplex PCR, the repertoire was profiled, and TCRdb retains in-frame clones only, with some absent. Among about 120,000 clones listed, about 82% were seen once. General study results and limits: About 180 TCR beta chains were listed as cytomegalovirus-associated. The finding came from a later analysis; first-cohort TCR clusters tended to co-occur in the 110 or so validation repertoires. Reports showed the classifier diagnosing cytomegalovirus status with high specificity and sensitivity.

This sequence joins TRBV7-7 and TRBJ2-3, with 8 nucleotides matching TRBD2. The source of this sequence is a man between 18 and 35 years old in good health and CMV-seronegative. Specimen: PBMCs. CDR3 coding DNA: TGTGCCAGCAGCTTAGACGGGAGGGCCACAGATACGCAGTATTTT. This codes for CASSLDGRATDTQYF. The variable domain in full, with the rest retrieved from reference TRBV7-7 and TRBJ2-3, is GAGVSQSPRYKVTKRGQDVTLRCDPISSHATLYWYQQALGQGPEFLTYFNYEAQPDKSGLPSDRFSAERPEGSISTLTIQRTEQRDSAMYRCASSLDGRATDTQYFGPGTRLTVL.